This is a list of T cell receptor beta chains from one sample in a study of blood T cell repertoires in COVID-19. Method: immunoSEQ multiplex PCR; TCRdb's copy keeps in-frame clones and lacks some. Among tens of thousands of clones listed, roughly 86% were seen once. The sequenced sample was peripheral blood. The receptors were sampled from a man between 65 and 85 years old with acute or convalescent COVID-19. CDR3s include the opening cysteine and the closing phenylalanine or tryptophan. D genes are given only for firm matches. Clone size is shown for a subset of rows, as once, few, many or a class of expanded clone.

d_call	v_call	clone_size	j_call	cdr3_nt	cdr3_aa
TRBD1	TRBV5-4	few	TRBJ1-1	TGTGCCAGCAGCTCGACGGGACAGGGGAGCACTGAAGCTTTCTTT	CASSSTGQGSTEAFF
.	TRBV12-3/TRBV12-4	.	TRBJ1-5	TGTGCCAGCAGTCTAAATAGCAATCAGCCCCAGCATTTT	CASSLNSNQPQHF
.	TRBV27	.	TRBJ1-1	TGTGCCAGCAGTGCCTCCTCGGGAGACACTGAAGCTTTCTTT	CASSASSGDTEAFF
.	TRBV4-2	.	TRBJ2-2	TGTGCCAGCAGCCAAGATCTGAGGACCGGGGAGCTGTTTTTT	CASSQDLRTGELFF
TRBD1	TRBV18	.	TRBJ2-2	TGTGCCAGCTCCCGTGGACAGGCGAACACCGGGGAGCTGTTTTTT	CASSRGQANTGELFF
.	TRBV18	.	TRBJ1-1	TGTGCCAGCTCTCAACAGGGTGACACTGAAGCTTTCTTT	CASSQQGDTEAFF
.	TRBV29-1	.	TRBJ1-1	TGCAGCGTTGAATCCCGACAGAACACTGAAGCTTTCTTT	CSVESRQNTEAFF
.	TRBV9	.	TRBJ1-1	TGTGCCAGCAGTCCGGGACAGAACACTGAAGCTTTCTTT	CASSPGQNTEAFF
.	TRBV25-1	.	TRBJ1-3	TGTGCCAGCAGTGACCGACAGGCTGGAAACACCATATATTTT	CASSDRQAGNTIYF
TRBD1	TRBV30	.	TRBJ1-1	TGTGCCTGGAGTAGTGGACAGGATAGCGTCACTGAAGCTTTCTTT	CAWSSGQDSVTEAFF
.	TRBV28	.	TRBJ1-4	TGTGCCACCGGGGGAGGGGCAACTAATGAAAAACTGTTTTTT	CATGGGATNEKLFF
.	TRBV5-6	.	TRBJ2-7	TGTGCCAGCAGCTTTAGTTCCAGGGTTCGAGAGCAGTACTTC	CASSFSSRVREQYF
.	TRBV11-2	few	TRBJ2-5	TGTGCCAGCACCTACGGGGGACAGACCCAGTACTTC	CASTYGGQTQYF
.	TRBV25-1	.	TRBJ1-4	TGTGCCAGCAGTGATTCCTCAGGGGCATATGAAAAACTGTTTTTT	CASSDSSGAYEKLFF
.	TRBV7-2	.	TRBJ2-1	TGTGCCAGCAGCTCCCAGACACATTACAATGAGCAGTTCTTC	CASSSQTHYNEQFF
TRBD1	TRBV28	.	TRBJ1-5	TGTGCCAGCAGTTCCGCCGGGACAGGGTTTCAGCCCCAGCATTTT	CASSSAGTGFQPQHF
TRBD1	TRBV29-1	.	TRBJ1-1	TGCAGCGGGGAGGGACAGGGGGGCACTGAAGCTTTCTTT	CSGEGQGGTEAFF
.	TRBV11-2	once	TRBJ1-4	TGTGCCAGCAGCTTAGTCGGCCAGGGTGGGGAAAAACTGTTTTTT	CASSLVGQGGEKLFF
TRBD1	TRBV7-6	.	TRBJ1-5	TGTGCCAGCAGCTGGACAGGGGATAGCAATCAGCCCCAGCATTTT	CASSWTGDSNQPQHF
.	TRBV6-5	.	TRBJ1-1	TGTGCCAGCCGCAGGGGAAGGACTGAAGCTTTCTTT	CASRRGRTEAFF
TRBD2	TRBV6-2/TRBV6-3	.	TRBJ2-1	TGTGCCAGCAGCCCGCGAGGCGGGGGGGCGACCAATGAGCAGTTCTTC	CASSPRGGGATNEQFF
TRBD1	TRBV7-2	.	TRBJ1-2	TGTGCCAGCAGCCCGGACAGGGGCTATGGCTACACCTTC	CASSPDRGYGYTF
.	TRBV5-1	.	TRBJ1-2	TGCGCCAGCAGCCCGGCCGGGGGGGCTGGTGGCTACACCTTC	CASSPAGGAGGYTF
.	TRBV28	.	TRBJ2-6	TGTGCCACCGAGAGGGCCTCTGGGGCCAACGTCCTGACTTTC	CATERASGANVLTF
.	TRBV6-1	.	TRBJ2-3	TGTGCCAGCAGTGAGAGTCGTGAGCAGTATTTT	CASSESREQYF
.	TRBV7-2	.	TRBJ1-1	TGTGCCAGCAGCTTATCGGGCGGCGGGGACACTGAAGCTTTCTTT	CASSLSGGGDTEAFF
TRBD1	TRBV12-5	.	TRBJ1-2	TGTGCTAGTGGTTTGGGGACAGGTACCATCGATGGCTACACCTTC	CASGLGTGTIDGYTF
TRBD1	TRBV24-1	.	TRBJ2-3	TGTGCCACCAGTGAATCCGGGACAGGGAATGAAGATACGCAGTATTTT	CATSESGTGNEDTQYF
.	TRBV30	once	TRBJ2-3	TGTGCCTCTCAGGGCGGGATTGGCACAGATACGCAGTATTTT	CASQGGIGTDTQYF
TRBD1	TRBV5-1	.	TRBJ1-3	TGCGCCAGCAGCTTGGATGGACAGGGGCGGAAAGGAAACACCATATATTTT	CASSLDGQGRKGNTIYF
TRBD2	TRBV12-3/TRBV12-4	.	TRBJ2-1	TGTGCCAGCAGTACTAGCGTCGGTGAGCAGTTCTTC	CASSTSVGEQFF
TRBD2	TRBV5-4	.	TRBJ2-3	TGTGCCAGCAGCTTAGGGCTAGCGGAAAGCACAGATACGCAGTATTTT	CASSLGLAESTDTQYF
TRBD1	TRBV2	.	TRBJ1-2	TGTGCCAGCAGAGTAGGGGGCTCGGGCTACACCTTC	CASRVGGSGYTF
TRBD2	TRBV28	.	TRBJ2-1	TGTGCCTCCGGAGCGGGAGTAATCGGGGAGCAGTTCTTC	CASGAGVIGEQFF
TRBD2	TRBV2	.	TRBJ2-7	TGTGCCAGCAGCAAGGCGGGGGACGAGCAGTACTTC	CASSKAGDEQYF
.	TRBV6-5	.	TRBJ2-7	TGTGCCACTACGGGGGACTCCTACGAGCAGTACTTC	CATTGDSYEQYF
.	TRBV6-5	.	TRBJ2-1	TGTGCCAGCAGGGCCAACCTACTAGCAGGTGAGCAGTTCTTC	CASRANLLAGEQFF
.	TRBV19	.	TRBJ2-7	TGTGCCAGTAGTATCGGACACCCCTACGAGCAGTACTTC	CASSIGHPYEQYF
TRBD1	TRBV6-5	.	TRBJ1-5	TGTGCCAGCAGCGGCCCCGGGACAGGCAATCAGCCCCAGCATTTT	CASSGPGTGNQPQHF
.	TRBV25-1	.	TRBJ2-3	TGTGCCAGCAGAGGTACAGTTAGCACAGATACGCAGTATTTT	CASRGTVSTDTQYF
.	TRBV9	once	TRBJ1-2	TGTGCCAGCAGCGTAGAAAACCCAGGGAGCTACACCTTC	CASSVENPGSYTF
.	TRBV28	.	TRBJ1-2	TGTGCCAGCAGTTTACACTACAGGGTTAGTGGTCGTGGCTACACCTTC	CASSLHYRVSGRGYTF
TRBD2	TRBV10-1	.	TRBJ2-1	TGCGCCAGCAGCGCGGGGGGCCGGGGTGAGCAGTTCTTC	CASSAGGRGEQFF
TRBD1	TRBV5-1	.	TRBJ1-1	TGCGCCAGCAGCCCCGGACAGGGGGCGAGAGTTAGCACTGAAGCTTTCTTT	CASSPGQGARVSTEAFF
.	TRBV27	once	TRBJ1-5	TGTGCCAGCAGCTATGACAACAATCAGCCCCAGCATTTT	CASSYDNNQPQHF
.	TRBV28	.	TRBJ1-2	TGTGCCAGCAGTTTGGGGTATCAGGAGGACTATGGCTACACCTTC	CASSLGYQEDYGYTF
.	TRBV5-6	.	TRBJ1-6	TGTGCCAGCAGAACCGGACAACGGAATTCACCCCTCCACTTT	CASRTGQRNSPLHF
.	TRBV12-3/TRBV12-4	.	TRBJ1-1	TGTGCCAGCAGTTTAGCGATTGGGGAGCGGGCTTTCTTT	CASSLAIGERAFF
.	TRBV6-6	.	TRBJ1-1	TGTGCCAGCAGTTACTCGCGGCCGAACACTGAAGCTTTCTTT	CASSYSRPNTEAFF
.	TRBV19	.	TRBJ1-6	TGTGCCAGTAGCCCAACACCCGGCGGTCGTTCACCCCTCCACTTT	CASSPTPGGRSPLHF